This T cell receptor beta chain was profiled in a study of beta chain features in type 1 diabetes (dated by TCRdb to 2016 to 2019). Regarding the study in general: Mean age, gender distribution, total cell number and subset yield were not different between patients and healthy donors. A total of 107,917,701 sorted cells were examined across all samples, and a strong correlation was observed between cell number per subset and RNA yield. In the study, TCRB repertoires of sorted circulating CD4+ T cell subsets from recently diagnosed type 1 diabetes patients were compared with those of matched healthy donors. Regulatory and stem cell-like memory subsets were isolated from only 8 patients and 8 healthy donors, whereas naive and central memory subsets came from all 30 or so donors. Findings and caveats that apply to the study as a whole: Only small numbers of individuals were included in the HLA sub-analyses, which left unresolved whether HLA type had any influence on TCRB rearrangement. Type 1 diabetes patients showed a moderate but significant shortening of TCRB CDR3 length in all four CD4+ subsets. At VDJ recombination sites, type 1 diabetes patients had fewer insertions and more deleted nucleotides, which implies abnormalities in thymic rearrangement. The naive, central memory and regulatory TCRB repertoires appeared to resemble one another more closely among patients than among healthy donors. Because cDNA was sequenced instead of genomic DNA, activated cells with high expression could be over-represented, although the groups did not differ in activation or CD3 levels. Shorter templates might be favored by PCR, yet because patient and control samples were amplified and corrected together, any such skew would affect both groups equally.

The germline V gene (reference sequence) specifies DFQATT as CDR1 and SNEGSKA as CDR2. Including cysteine and phenylalanine, the CDR3 has 10 amino acids. Of all the DNA, just the CDR3 is kept, 30 bases in frame from base 1. Relative to germline, V is 3 bases shorter and J is 6 bases shorter, with 6 bases between their ends. A single peripheral blood draw of approximately 100 mL on average was collected from each donor into heparinised tubes. A BD FACSAria II was used to sort naive, central memory, regulatory and stem cell-like memory CD4+ T cells with a panel that included CD45RO, CCR7, CD25, CD127, CD95 and CD27. A purity above 98% was achieved for all sorted populations. PBMCs were isolated immediately by Lymphoprep density gradient centrifugation and stained directly without culture. So that batch effects would be minimized, each experiment stained and sorted samples in pairs, pairing one healthy donor with one patient.

All of the isolated RNA was reverse transcribed with the High Capacity cDNA Reverse Transcription Kit, so expressed TCRB transcripts were sequenced. Deep immunoSEQ sequencing was performed on naive, central memory and regulatory T cell samples, with an average of roughly 3.5 million total reads per sample. Sorted cells were lysed in RLT buffer and RNA was extracted with DNase-treated RNeasy Micro or Mini kits, depending on cell number. To prevent cross-contamination, each cell subset was processed individually, whereas patient and healthy donor samples were processed jointly. The immunoSEQ multiplex PCR was used to amplify TCRB sequences from cDNA, generating 87-bp fragments that spanned the CDR3 region. Sequencing of the amplicons was performed on the Illumina HiSeq platform. In the paper's pipeline: PCR bias was computationally corrected using synthetic template baselines, reads within Hamming distance 2 were collapsed, and singletons that could not be merged were discarded. Reads were aligned against IMGT to assign V, D and J genes, CDR3 length and insertions or deletions at six rearrangement sites. Within each subset, clonotype counts were normalized to the number of sorted cells before true diversity and Gini coefficients were calculated with the tcR R package. The overlap coefficient, calculated on TCRB nucleotide sequences, was used to quantify repertoire sharing. As a proxy for the pre-selection repertoire, out-of-frame TCRB sequences from naive cells were analyzed. TCRdb took this table from immuneACCESS and kept in-frame rearrangements with V and J called. Such tables lack part of the clones; where checked against another copy, unresolved V genes explain under half of the gap, and the rest is unexplained. That table furnishes V, J and clone size, whereas the DNA furnished D and trimming. The sample yields 600,000 to 650,000 clones; roughly a sixth were counted once. The ten largest clones capture approximately 0.093% of the sample.

This clone was seen more than once but under ten times. Its antigen is not yet known. There are no base qualities to consult, and no much larger clone falls within one base. The same CDR3 is also encoded by other DNA sequences in this sample. The sample consisted of naive CD4+ T cells from blood. The cell subset or site label corresponds to: true naive CD4+ T cells. The clonotype originates from a man aged 18 to 29 in good health. The V and J segments used are TRBV20-1 and TRBJ2-7, and possibly TRBD1, on 5 matching bases. The nucleotide sequence reads as follows: TGCAGTGCTAGTAGGGGCGAGCAGTACTTC. This is translated as CSASRGEQYF.